The 24 T cell receptor beta chains in this list originate from one sample, sequenced in a study of CD8+CD57+ T cells in acquired aplastic anemia. CD8+CD57+ cell expansion had been shown by flow cytometry in patients chosen for sequencing. Genomic DNA constituted the template upon which TCR beta VDJ and CDR3 profiling was performed. TCRdb ran MiXCR on the reads and lists one entry per CDR3 protein. The repertoire includes around 430,000 distinct CDR3 sequences, more than 25% of them detected once, and less than 0.85% sits in the top ten. Sample: sorted CD4+, CD8+, or CD8+CD57+ T cells (not recorded which) from PBMCs. The receptor set was obtained from a human donor with aplastic anemia.

This clonotype was counted only a few times. This chain uses TRBV19 with TRBJ2-2; 8 bases match TRBD2. CDR3 length: 14 residues. V lost 10 bases and J lost 4; bases outside the gene matches: 8. Germline V gene lookup returns CDR1 LNHDA and CDR2 SQIVND (reference sequence). The CDR3 region has the DNA TGTGCCACAAGACTAGCGAGGACCACCGGGGAGCTGTTTTTT. It specifies CATRLARTTGELFF.

A word on this clonotype: A much larger clone is a single base away; this may be a read error. The rearrangement uses TRBV15 and TRBJ2-7, with D perhaps given as TRBD1 or TRBD2 (5 bases each). The V gene's germline CDR1 is LNHNV and CDR2 YYDKDF (reference sequence). CDR3 size: 14 residues. The germline V and J ends were trimmed by 5 bases and 7 bases, with 18 bases remaining between them. The CDR3 region is CATSRRDLGGEQYF. The DNA for the CDR3 is TGTGCCACCAGCCGACGGGATCTTGGGGGTGAGCAGTACTTC.

This clonotype was recorded many times. The rearrangement uses TRBV24-1 and TRBJ1-2; D is undetermined. The CDR3 spans 15 residues. Germline lookup yields CDR1 KGHDR and CDR2 SFDVKD. Trimming removed 2 bases at V and 0 bases at J, with 9 bases between. CDR3 DNA: TGTGCCACCAGTGATTCGAGGAAATCTAACTATGGCTACACCTTC. This gives the protein CATSDSRKSNYGYTF.

This clonotype was observed a handful of times. CDR3 region: CASTIQGSGQPQHF. The CDR3 region has the DNA TGTGCCAGCACCATACAGGGTTCTGGGCAGCCCCAGCATTTT. This chain links TRBV6-1 with TRBJ1-5, with D tentatively TRBD1 (6 bases). This CDR3 comprises 14 residues. CDR1 and CDR2 (germline): MNHNS, SASEGT. Trimming shortened V by 7 bases and J by 7 bases, and 17 bases separated the two germline ends.

The gene calls are TRBV4-3 and TRBJ2-7; TRBD1 aligns across 9 bases. The CDR3 length is 16 residues. CDR1 LGHNA and CDR2 YSLEER come from the germline V gene. Unmatched junction bases numbered 7, after V lost 2 bases and J lost 2 bases. CDR3 residues: CASSQPPGQGPYEQYF. In DNA form, the CDR3 reads TGCGCCAGCAGCCAACCGCCGGGACAGGGACCCTACGAGCAGTACTTC.

The table lists this clonotype with many counts. The chain carries TRBV2 and TRBJ2-2; D call uncertain. CDR3 length: 14 residues. V shed 2 bases and J shed 1 base, with 5 bases lying between them. Germline loops: CDR1 SNHLY, CDR2 FYNNEI. CDR3 DNA: TGTGCCAGCAGTGAACAGTTGAACACCGGGGAGCTGTTTTTT. The encoded protein is CASSEQLNTGELFF.

Of note for this clonotype: The junction and the germline gene differ at one end; a read error may be behind it. The V gene is TRBV7-7, the J gene TRBJ2-1; maybe TRBD1 (5 bases). CDR3 length: 14 residues. Germline V gene sequence: CDR1 SSHAT, CDR2 FNYEAQ (reference sequence). This CDR3 is CASSLSGLGDEQFF. The CDR3 DNA sequence: TGTGCTAGCAGCTTATCAGGGCTTGGAGATGAGCAGTTCTTC.

The chain couples TRBV25-1 to TRBJ2-7, with D maybe TRBD1 (6 bases). The CDR3 consists of 13 residues. Germline values: CDR1 MGHDK, CDR2 SYGVNS. Trimming removed 8 bases at V and 4 bases at J, with 15 bases between. The CDR3 region is CASLQQGAYEQYF. In nucleotides, the CDR3 is TGTGCCAGCTTACAACAGGGTGCGTACGAGCAGTACTTC.

This clonotype has just a few counts. V is TRBV4-3 and J is TRBJ1-1, with no clear D. The CDR3 spans 11 residues. Germline lookup yields CDR1 LGHNA and CDR2 YSLEER. Trimming took 4 bases from V and 7 from J, leaving 7 bases between them. Here the CDR3 reads CASSPHHEAFF. The CDR3 DNA reads TGCGCCAGCAGCCCCCACCATGAAGCTTTCTTT.

This clonotype was observed at least ten times. The V call is TRBV11-2, the J call TRBJ1-5, with 7 bases that match TRBD1. CDR1 and CDR2 from the germline V gene are SGHAT and FQNNGV. V lost 5 bases to trimming and J lost 0 bases; unmatched junction nucleotides: 10. The CDR3 has 17 amino acids. CDR3 sequence (DNA): TGTGCCAGCAGCCCAGTGGTACAGGGGCATAGCAATCAGCCCCAGCATTTT. Protein product: CASSPVVQGHSNQPQHF.

J is TRBJ1-1 and V is TRBV2; D gene ambiguous. There are 14 residues in the CDR3. Germline loops: CDR1 SNHLY, CDR2 FYNNEI. The V end lost 8 bases, the J end lost 1 base, and 14 bases lay between the germline ends. DNA for the CDR3: TGTGCCAGCTTACAAACCCTTTCGAACACTGAAGCTTTCTTT. Encoded protein: CASLQTLSNTEAFF.

The V and J genes are TRBV3-1 and TRBJ2-2; D might be TRBD1 or TRBD2, each matching 5 bases. This CDR3 region has 14 residues. With 1 base removed from V and 7 bases from J, the gap between germline ends came to 10 bases. Germline lookup yields CDR1 LGHDT and CDR2 YNNKEL (reference sequence). CDR3 protein: CASSQGDRDGELFF. The CDR3 DNA sequence: TGTGCCAGCAGCCAAGGGGACCGGGACGGGGAGCTGTTTTTT.

This clonotype has just a few counts. The junction differs from germline at one of its ends, possibly a read error. The CDR3 reads CASSDSPYATNTDTQYF. In DNA form, the CDR3 reads TGTGCCAGCAGTGATTCCCCTTACGCTACTAACACAGATACGCAGTATTTT. The V gene is TRBV10-3, the J gene TRBJ2-3; D is unresolved. The CDR3 runs 17 residues. Germline V gives CDR1 ENHRY, CDR2 SYGVKD.

In its sample, this clonotype was seen many times. The chain is built from TRBV25-1 and TRBJ2-1; 10 bases are shared with TRBD2. The CDR3 runs to 16 residues. J lost 6 bases, V lost 8 bases, and 13 bases had no gene match. Germline V CDR1 and CDR2: MGHDK, SYGVNS. CDR3 in DNA: TGTGCCAGCGCGCCGTGGGAACTAGCGGGGCGCAATGAGCAGTTCTTC. Translating gives CASAPWELAGRNEQFF.

This clonotype came up a few times. This chain uses TRBV11-2 with TRBJ1-6, with D possibly TRBD1 on 6 matching bases. V was trimmed by 5 bases and J by 6 bases, leaving 17 bases between them. Germline-derived CDR1 and CDR2 are SGHAT and FQNNGV. The CDR3 runs to 16 residues. CDR3: CASSKIVGAANSPLHF. DNA for the CDR3: TGTGCCAGCAGCAAAATCGTGGGGGCGGCTAATTCACCCCTCCACTTT.

This chain uses TRBV5-1 with TRBJ2-7; 12 positions match TRBD2. The CDR3 runs to 15 residues. From germline, CDR1 is SGHRS and CDR2 YFSETQ. J gave up 1 base and V 6 bases, and 5 bases lay outside the gene matches. CDR3 loop: CASKLLAGGSYEQYF. CDR3 nucleotides: TGCGCCAGCAAACTACTAGCGGGAGGTTCCTACGAGCAGTACTTC.

This clonotype appeared a few times. The genes are TRBV6-1 and TRBJ1-5; D perhaps matches TRBD1 (5 bases). Germline lookup yields CDR1 MNHNS and CDR2 SASEGT. Trimming took 3 bases from V and 0 from J, leaving 6 bases between them. The CDR3 consists of 14 residues. DNA for the CDR3: TGTGCCAGCAGTGATGGGGGTAGCAATCAGCCCCAGCATTTT. Protein sequence: CASSDGGSNQPQHF.

This clonotype came up many times. The chain links TRBV7-9 to TRBJ1-2; D may be TRBD1 (5 bases). The V gene's germline CDR1 is SEHNR and CDR2 FQNEAQ (reference sequence). The CDR3 covers 15 residues. The V end was cut by 1 base, the J end by 4 bases, with 13 bases between. CDR3 region: CASSLDALGGYGYTF. The CDR3 nucleotides are TGTGCCAGCAGCTTAGATGCGCTGGGGGGCTATGGCTACACCTTC.

In this sample, this clonotype turned up a few times. This chain joins TRBV5-1 and TRBJ1-1, with a weak D call TRBD1 (5 bases). Germline V CDR1 and CDR2: SGHRS, YFSETQ. This CDR3 is built from 15 residues. V was pared by 3 bases and J by 0 bases, with 12 bases between. CDR3 amino acids: CASSSQGGMNTEAFF. CDR3 bases: TGCGCCAGCAGCTCTCAGGGAGGTATGAACACTGAAGCTTTCTTT. The whole variable domain, filled in from reference TRBV5-1 and TRBJ1-1, reads KAGVTQTPRYLIKTRGQQVTLSCSPISGHRSVSWYQQTPGQGLQFLFEYFSETQRNKGNFPGRFSGRQFSNSRSEMNVSTLELGDSALYLCASSSQGGMNTEAFFGQGTRLTVV.

At least ten counts were recorded for this clonotype. The V and J genes are TRBV7-2 and TRBJ1-6; 7 bases line up with TRBD1. CDR3 size: 14 residues. The germline V gene has CDR1 SGHTA and CDR2 FQGNSA. After removal of 4 bases from V and 6 bases from J, the junction contained 3 bases not matched to a gene. The CDR3 loop reads CASSSGQSNSPLHF. DNA of the CDR3: TGTGCCAGCAGCTCGGGACAGAGTAATTCACCCCTCCACTTT.

This clonotype appeared a few times. This chain connects TRBV12-3 or TRBV12-4 to TRBJ1-5; 8 nucleotides match TRBD1. The CDR3 totals 17 residues. Germline trimming cut 4 bases from V and 0 bases from J; bases unmatched to any gene: 8. The CDR3 loop is CASSSGDRFDSNQPQHF. CDR3 DNA: TGTGCCAGCAGTTCGGGGGACAGGTTCGATAGCAATCAGCCCCAGCATTTT.

Worth noting for this clonotype: A much more abundant neighbour one base away suggests this may be a read error. This sequence joins TRBV14 and TRBJ1-5; no definite D call. V gave up 1 base and J gave up 7 bases, with 8 bases separating them. CDR3 length equals 13 residues. Germline V lookup: CDR1 SGHDN, CDR2 FVKESK. DNA for the CDR3: TGTGCCAGCAGCCAAGGTTACTGGCAGCCCCAGCATTTT. This encodes CASSQGYWQPQHF. Using reference TRBV14 and TRBJ1-5 for the parts outside the CDR3, the full variable domain is EAGVTQFPSHSVIEKGQTVTLRCDPISGHDNLYWYRRVMGKEIKFLLHFVKESKQDESGMPNNRFLAERTGGTYSTLKVQPAELEDSGVYFCASSQGYWQPQHFGDGTRLSIL.

This clonotype has ten or more counts. V gene TRBV15 combines with J gene TRBJ1-1; D gene unclear. The CDR3 has 14 amino acids. Trimming removed 0 bases from V and 1 base from J, with 6 bases in between. CDR1 LNHNV and CDR2 YYDKDF come from the germline V gene (reference sequence). The DNA of the CDR3 is TGTGCCACCAGCAGAGATTGGGGGAACACTGAAGCTTTCTTT. The encoded protein is CATSRDWGNTEAFF.

This clonotype appeared once. The genes are TRBV12-3 or TRBV12-4 and TRBJ2-1; 7 nucleotides match TRBD2. Trimming removed 1 base from V and 7 bases from J; junction bases left unmatched: 7. The CDR3 runs 15 residues. The DNA of the CDR3 is TGTGCCAGCAGTTTAGGGGCCCCCGGGAGGAATGAGCAGTTCTTC. Its translation: CASSLGAPGRNEQFF.